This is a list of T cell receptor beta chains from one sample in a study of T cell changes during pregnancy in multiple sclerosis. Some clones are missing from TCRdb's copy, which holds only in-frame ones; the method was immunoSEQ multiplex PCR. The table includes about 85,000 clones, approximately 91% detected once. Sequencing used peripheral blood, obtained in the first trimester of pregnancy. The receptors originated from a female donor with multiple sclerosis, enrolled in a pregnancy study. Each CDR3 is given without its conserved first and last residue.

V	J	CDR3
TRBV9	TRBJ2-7	ASSVRPEGTSSYEQY
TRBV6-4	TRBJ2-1	ASSVAGDSYNEQF
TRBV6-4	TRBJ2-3	ASSETSGGTDTQY
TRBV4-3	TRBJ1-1	ASSQEIGNEAF
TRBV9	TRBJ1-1	ASSPQGGGGTEAF
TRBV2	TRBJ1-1	ARTGNTEAF
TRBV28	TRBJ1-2	ASSSGTGNYGYT
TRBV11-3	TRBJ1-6	ASREVNSPLH
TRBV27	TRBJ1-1	ASSFGPSPNTEAF
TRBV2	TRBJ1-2	ASSEGTGDNYGYT
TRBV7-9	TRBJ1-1	ASSPVQRNTEAF